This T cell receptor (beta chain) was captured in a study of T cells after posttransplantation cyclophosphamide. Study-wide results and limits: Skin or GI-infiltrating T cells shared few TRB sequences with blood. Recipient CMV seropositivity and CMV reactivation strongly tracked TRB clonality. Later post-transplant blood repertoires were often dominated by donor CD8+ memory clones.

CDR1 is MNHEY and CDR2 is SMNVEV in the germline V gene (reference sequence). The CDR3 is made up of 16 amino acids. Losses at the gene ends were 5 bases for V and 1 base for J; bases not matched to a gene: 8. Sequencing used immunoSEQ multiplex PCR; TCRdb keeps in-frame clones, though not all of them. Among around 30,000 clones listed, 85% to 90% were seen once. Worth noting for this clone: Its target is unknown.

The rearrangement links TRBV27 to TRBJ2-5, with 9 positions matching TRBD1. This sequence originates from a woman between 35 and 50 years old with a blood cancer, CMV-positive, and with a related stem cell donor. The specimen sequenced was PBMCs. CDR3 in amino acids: CASSQDRGLPQETQYF. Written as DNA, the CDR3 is TGTGCCAGCAGTCAGGACAGGGGCCTCCCCCAAGAGACCCAGTACTTC.